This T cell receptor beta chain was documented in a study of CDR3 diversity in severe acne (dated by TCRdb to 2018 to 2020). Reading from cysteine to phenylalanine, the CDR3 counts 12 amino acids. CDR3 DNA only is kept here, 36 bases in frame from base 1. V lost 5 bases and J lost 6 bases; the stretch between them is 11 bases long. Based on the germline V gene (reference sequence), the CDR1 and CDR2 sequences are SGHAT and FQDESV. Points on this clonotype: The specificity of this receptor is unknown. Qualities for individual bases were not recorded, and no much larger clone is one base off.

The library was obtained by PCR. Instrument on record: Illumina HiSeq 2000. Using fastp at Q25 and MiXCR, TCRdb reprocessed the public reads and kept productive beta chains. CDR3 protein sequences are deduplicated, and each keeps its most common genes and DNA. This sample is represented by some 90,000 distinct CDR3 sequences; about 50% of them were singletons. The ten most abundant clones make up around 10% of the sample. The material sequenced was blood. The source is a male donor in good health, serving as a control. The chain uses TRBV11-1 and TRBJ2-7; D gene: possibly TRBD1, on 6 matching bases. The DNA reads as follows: TGTGCCAGCAGCGTCCCCAGGGGCGAGCAGTACTTC. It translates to CASSVPRGEQYF. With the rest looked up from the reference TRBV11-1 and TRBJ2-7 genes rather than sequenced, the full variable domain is EAEVAQSPRYKITEKSQAVAFWCDPISGHATLYWYRQILGQGPELLVQFQDESVVDDSQLPKDRFSAERLKGVDSTLKIQPAELGDSAMYLCASSVPRGEQYFGPGTRLTVT.